The 14 T cell receptor beta chains in this list originate from one sample, sequenced in a study of T-cell reconstitution after alpha-beta-depleted transplantation in children. The library targeted TCRbeta and was prepared with unique molecular identifiers. From the PCR reads, TCRdb called clonotypes with MiXCR, one entry per CDR3 protein. Of about 460,000 distinct CDR3 sequences in the sample, roughly a tenth are singletons; the top ten hold roughly 2.1%. The material sequenced was PBMCs, taken before TCRalphabeta/CD19-depleted stem cell transplant. These receptors all come from a child aged 2 to 10 with inherited bone marrow failure, due to receive a stem cell transplant.

This clonotype was seen many times. The chain combines TRBV28 with TRBJ2-2; 7 bases line up with TRBD1. Germline CDR1 reads MDHEN; CDR2 reads SYDVKM. V was pared by 2 bases and J by 0 bases, with 3 bases of the junction left unmatched. This CDR3 contains 16 residues. In DNA form, the CDR3 reads TGTGCCAGCAGTTTACCAGGGACAGCGAACACCGGGGAGCTGTTTTTT. Translating it yields CASSLPGTANTGELFF.

The sample holds many counts of this clonotype. CDR3 in amino acids: CASSQLPGTYNEKLFF. CDR3 nucleotide sequence: TGCGCCAGCAGCCAACTACCCGGGACTTATAATGAAAAACTGTTTTTT. The chain joins TRBV4-3 to TRBJ1-4; a possible D gene is TRBD1 (5 bases). From germline, CDR1 is LGHNA and CDR2 YSLEER. The germline V and J ends were trimmed by 2 bases and 4 bases, with 14 bases remaining between them. CDR3 length equals 16 residues.

This clonotype was picked up many times. V gene TRBV20-1 combines with J gene TRBJ2-5; D may be TRBD1 (5 bases). V lost 5 bases and J 5 bases, leaving 6 bases between the germline ends. Per germline, CDR1 DFQATT and CDR2 SNEGSKA (reference sequence). This CDR3 region has 10 residues. CDR3 amino acids: CSAYRETQYF. CDR3 coding DNA: TGCAGTGCTTACAGGGAGACCCAGTACTTC.

This clonotype has at least ten counts. The gene calls are TRBV11-1 and TRBJ1-1; D possibly corresponds to TRBD1 (6 bases). Germline CDR1 is SGHAT and CDR2 is FQDESV (reference sequence). CDR3 length equals 12 residues. Trimming left V 1 base short and J 10 bases short, with 10 bases between. CDR3 loop: CASSLEGGPAFF. Written as DNA, the CDR3 is TGTGCCAGCAGCTTAGAGGGGGGGCCAGCTTTCTTT.

There are a few counts of this clonotype. This sequence joins TRBV20-1 and TRBJ1-5; weak D call: TRBD1 (6 bases). Germline CDR1 and CDR2: DFQATT and SNEGSKA (reference sequence). The CDR3 length is 16 residues. Trimming removed 0 bases at V and 6 bases at J, with 18 bases between. The CDR3: CSARDGFGEGGQPQHF. CDR3 DNA: TGCAGTGCTAGAGATGGCTTCGGGGAAGGGGGTCAGCCCCAGCATTTT.

This clonotype was seen only once. At one of its ends the junction is not consistent with the germline gene, which may arise from a read error. The J gene is TRBJ2-6, the V gene TRBV2; 11 bases agree with TRBD1. Looked up from germline, CDR1 is SNHLY and CDR2 is FYNNEI. The CDR3 spans 17 residues. The CDR3 DNA follows: TGTACCAGCAGCGGGACAGGGGGGCCCCCTGGGGCCAACGTCCTGACTTTC. Protein: CTSSGTGGPPGANVLTF.

This clonotype was counted many times. The genes are TRBV5-4 and TRBJ2-1; D gene ambiguous. CDR1 SGHNT and CDR2 YYREEE come from the germline V gene (reference sequence). Trimming removed 4 bases from V and 9 bases from J, with 11 bases in between. The CDR3 is made up of 12 amino acids. CDR3 in amino acids: CASSPGTREQFF. The CDR3 region has the DNA TGTGCCAGCAGCCCAGGTACGCGTGAGCAGTTCTTC.

This rearrangement joins TRBV5-1 to TRBJ2-1; 11 bases match TRBD2. The CDR3 is made up of 17 amino acids. From germline, CDR1 is SGHRS and CDR2 YFSETQ. J lost 8 bases, V lost 0 bases, and 10 bases had no gene match. The CDR3 DNA is TGCGCCAGCAGCTTGGGGGCTAGCGGGAGGTCTGGCTATGAGCAGTTCTTC. Translation gives CASSLGASGRSGYEQFF. The whole variable domain, remainder taken from reference TRBV5-1 and TRBJ2-1, is KAGVTQTPRYLIKTRGQQVTLSCSPISGHRSVSWYQQTPGQGLQFLFEYFSETQRNKGNFPGRFSGRQFSNSRSEMNVSTLELGDSALYLCASSLGASGRSGYEQFFGPGTRLTVL.

In this sample, this clonotype turned up many times. CDR3 loop: CAISEAGTDTIYF. The CDR3 bases are TGTGCCATCAGTGAGGCAGGGACGGACACCATATATTTT. The chain links TRBV10-3 to TRBJ1-3, with D possibly TRBD1 on 5 matching bases. Germline loops: CDR1 ENHRY, CDR2 SYGVKD. CDR3 length equals 13 residues. Trimming took 2 bases from V and 8 from J, leaving 10 bases between them.

This clonotype was picked up a small number of times. The chain couples TRBV7-9 to TRBJ1-2, with D hard to call. Trimming pared 4 bases from V and 4 bases from J, leaving 13 bases between. Germline values: CDR1 SEHNR, CDR2 FQNEAQ (reference sequence). The CDR3 spans 14 residues. CDR3 sequence (DNA): TGTGCCAGCAGCTCGCCCGGGAAATTCTATGGCTACACCTTC. It specifies CASSSPGKFYGYTF.

The chain is built from TRBV19 and TRBJ2-3; 11 nucleotides match TRBD2. This CDR3 has 15 amino acids. The V segment lost 9 bases and the J segment 4 bases; nucleotides outside the gene matches: 9. CDR1 is LNHDA and CDR2 is SQIVND in the germline V gene (reference sequence). CDR3 protein: CARDLLAGVPDTQYF. In DNA, the CDR3 is TGTGCCAGGGACCTACTAGCGGGAGTACCAGATACGCAGTATTTT.

This clonotype was seen ten or more times. This chain joins TRBV27 and TRBJ1-1; D is undetermined. CDR3 length: 13 amino acids. CDR1 is MNHEY and CDR2 is SMNVEV in the germline V gene (reference sequence). V was trimmed by 0 bases and J by 7 bases, leaving 9 bases between them. This chain's CDR3 is CASSLSRQVEAFF. The CDR3 DNA sequence: TGTGCCAGCAGTTTATCCCGGCAGGTTGAAGCTTTCTTT.

This clonotype has a count of ten or more. The V call is TRBV27, the J call TRBJ1-5; D is perhaps TRBD1 (5 bases). The CDR3 spans 14 residues. Per the germline V gene, CDR1 is MNHEY and CDR2 is SMNVEV (reference sequence). Trimming cost V 6 bases and J 4 bases, with 13 bases left between them. In DNA form, the CDR3 reads TGTGCCAGCAGCCTAGGGGCGGATAATCAGCCCCAGCATTTT. Translation: CASSLGADNQPQHF.

This clonotype was seen only a few times. This chain uses TRBV18 with TRBJ1-1; TRBD1 aligns across 10 bases. The germline CDR1 and CDR2 sequences are KGHSH and LQKENI. CDR3 length: 16 residues. Unmatched junction bases numbered 4, after V lost 3 bases and J lost 0 bases. CDR3 nucleotide sequence: TGTGCCAGCTCACCCGGGACAGGGGACATGAACACTGAAGCTTTCTTT. It is translated as CASSPGTGDMNTEAFF.